This T cell receptor beta chain appears in the sequencing data of a study of early T cells in non-severe SARS-CoV-2 infection. A single record per CDR3 protein comes from TCRdb applying MiXCR to the 5' RACE reads. The sample lists tens of thousands of distinct CDR3 sequences, roughly 14% occurring once. The germline gives CDR1 SQVTM, CDR2 ANQGSEA. This CDR3 contains 14 residues. V lost 8 bases and J lost 3, with 18 bases in between. The sample taken for sequencing was whole blood. The chain couples TRBV29-1 to TRBJ2-3; D is perhaps TRBD1 or TRBD2 (6 bases each). This TCR came from an adult who was a healthcare worker with PCR-confirmed SARS-CoV-2 infection or an uninfected control (not recorded which). This chain's CDR3 is CSLLEGGLTDTQYF. The CDR3 DNA sequence: TGCAGCCTCCTTGAGGGGGGCTTAACAGATACGCAGTATTTT.